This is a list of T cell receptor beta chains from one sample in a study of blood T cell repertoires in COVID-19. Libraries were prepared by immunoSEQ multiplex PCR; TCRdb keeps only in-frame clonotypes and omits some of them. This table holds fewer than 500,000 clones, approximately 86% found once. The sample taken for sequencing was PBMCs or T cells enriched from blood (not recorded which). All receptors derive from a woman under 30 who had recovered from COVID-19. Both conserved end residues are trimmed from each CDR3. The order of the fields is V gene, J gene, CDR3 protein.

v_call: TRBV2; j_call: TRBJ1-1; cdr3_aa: ASGERQGTLEAF
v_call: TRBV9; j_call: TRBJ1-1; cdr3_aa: ASSRAGEPEAF
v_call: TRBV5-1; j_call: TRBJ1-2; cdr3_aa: ASSLGTGGPFFYGYT
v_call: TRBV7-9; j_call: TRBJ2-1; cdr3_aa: ASSLSGEPGKF
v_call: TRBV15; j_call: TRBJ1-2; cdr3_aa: ATRSRGGGYT
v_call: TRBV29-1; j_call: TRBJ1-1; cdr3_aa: SVGWGGNTEAF
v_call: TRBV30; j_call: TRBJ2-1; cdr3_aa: AWMIGVGAGF
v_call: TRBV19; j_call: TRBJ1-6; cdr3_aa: ASSWGRYNSPLH
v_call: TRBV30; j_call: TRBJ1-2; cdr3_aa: AWSPNLDNDYT
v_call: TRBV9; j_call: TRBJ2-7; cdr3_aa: ASSPGQGEVYEQY
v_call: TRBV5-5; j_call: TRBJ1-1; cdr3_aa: ASLGTAIMNTEAF
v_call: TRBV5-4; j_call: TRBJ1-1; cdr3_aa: ASTLQGMNTEAF
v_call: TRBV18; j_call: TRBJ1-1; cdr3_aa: ASSEERNTEAF
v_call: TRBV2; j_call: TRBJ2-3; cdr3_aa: ASSAGLYTQY
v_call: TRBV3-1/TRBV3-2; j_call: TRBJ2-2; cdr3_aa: ASGDGELF
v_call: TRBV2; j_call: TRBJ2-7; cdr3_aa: ASRPDRVSSYEQY
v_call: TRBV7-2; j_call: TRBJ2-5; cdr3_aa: ASSSGLVQETQY